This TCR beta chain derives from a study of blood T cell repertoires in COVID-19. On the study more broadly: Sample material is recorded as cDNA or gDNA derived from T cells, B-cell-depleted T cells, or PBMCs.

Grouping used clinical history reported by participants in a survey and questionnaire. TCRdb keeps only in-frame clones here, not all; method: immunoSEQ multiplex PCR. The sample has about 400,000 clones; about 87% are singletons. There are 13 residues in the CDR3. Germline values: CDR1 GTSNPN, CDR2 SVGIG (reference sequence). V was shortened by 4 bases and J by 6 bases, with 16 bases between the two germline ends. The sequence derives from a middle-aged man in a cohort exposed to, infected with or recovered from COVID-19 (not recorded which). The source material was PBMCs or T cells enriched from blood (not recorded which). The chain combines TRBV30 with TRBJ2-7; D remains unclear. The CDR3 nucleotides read TGTGCCTGGAATCACGTACAACGATCCGAGCAGTACTTC. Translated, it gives CAWNHVQRSEQYF. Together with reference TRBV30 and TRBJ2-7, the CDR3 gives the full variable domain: SQTIHQWPATLVQPVGSPLSLECTVEGTSNPNLYWYRQAAGRGLQLLFYSVGIGQISSEVPQNLSASRPQDRQFILSSKKLLLSDSGFYLCAWNHVQRSEQYFGPGTRLTVT.